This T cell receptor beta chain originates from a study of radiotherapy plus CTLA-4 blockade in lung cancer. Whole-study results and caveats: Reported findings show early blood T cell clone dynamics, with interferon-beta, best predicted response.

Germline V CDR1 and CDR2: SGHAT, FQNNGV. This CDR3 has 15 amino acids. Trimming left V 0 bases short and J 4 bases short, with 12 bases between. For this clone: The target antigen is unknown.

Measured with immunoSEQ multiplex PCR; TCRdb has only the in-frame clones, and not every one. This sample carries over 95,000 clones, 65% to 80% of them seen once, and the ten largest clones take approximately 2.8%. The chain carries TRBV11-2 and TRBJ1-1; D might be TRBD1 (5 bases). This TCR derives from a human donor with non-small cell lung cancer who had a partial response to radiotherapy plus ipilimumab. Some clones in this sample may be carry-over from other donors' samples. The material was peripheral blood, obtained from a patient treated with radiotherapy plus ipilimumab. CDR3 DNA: TGTGCCAGCAGCTTAGACGGGGGTTTCGGCACTGAAGCTTTCTTT. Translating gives CASSLDGGFGTEAFF.